What follows are 12 T cell receptor beta chains derived from one specimen sequenced in a study of T cell repertoires in cytomegalovirus infection. Using its own MiXCR run on the reads, TCRdb lists one record per CDR3 protein. The repertoire holds fewer than 300,000 distinct CDR3 sequences, with under 30% as singletons. Sequencing was performed on PBMCs. Source of these receptors: a human donor in good health (CMV status not recorded). Some clones in this sample may be carry-over from other donors' samples.

The chain recombines TRBV5-5 with TRBJ2-1, with 11 bases lining up with TRBD2. This CDR3 is built from 14 residues. Trimming at V came to 0 bases and at J to 16 bases, leaving 9 bases not matched to a gene. From germline, CDR1 is SGHKS and CDR2 YYEKEE (reference sequence). This CDR3 reads CASSLDSSGGRYFF. DNA of the CDR3: TGTGCCAGCAGCTTGGATTCTAGCGGGGGGCGTTATTTCTTC.

This clonotype was detected a few times. V and J are TRBV10-3 and TRBJ2-4; 8 nucleotides align to TRBD1. The CDR3 runs to 13 residues. Germline CDR1 and CDR2: ENHRY and SYGVKD. The junction had 7 bases not matched to a gene; V was cut back by 7 bases and J by 8 bases. The CDR3 loop is CAITPDREDIQYF. The CDR3 DNA follows: TGTGCCATCACCCCGGACAGGGAAGACATTCAGTACTTC.

The chain links TRBV15 to TRBJ1-1, with TRBD1 matching over 8 bases. The CDR3 runs 15 residues. Trimming took 0 bases from V and 6 from J; bases not matched to a gene: 6. Germline V gene data show CDR1 as LNHNV and CDR2 as YYDKDF (reference sequence). The CDR3 nucleotides are TGTGCCACCAGCAGAGACCGGACAGGGTCCGCTGAAGCTTTCTTT. It translates to CATSRDRTGSAEAFF.

The CDR3 coding sequence is TGTGCCAGCAGTTTATTGCAGGGGCTGGGTACTGAAGCTTTCTTT. Protein sequence: CASSLLQGLGTEAFF. The chain employs TRBV28 and TRBJ1-1; tentative D call: TRBD1 (6 bases). Germline V gene data show CDR1 as MDHEN and CDR2 as SYDVKM. Trimming pared 1 base from V and 5 bases from J, leaving 14 bases between. CDR3 length: 15 residues.

In its sample, this clonotype was seen a few times. V usage is TRBV7-2 and J usage is TRBJ1-2; D remains ambiguous. The germline V gene has CDR1 SGHTA and CDR2 FQGNSA. This CDR3 contains 12 residues. V was pared by 5 bases and J by 4 bases, with 8 bases between. The CDR3 bases are TGTGCCAGCAGCCACGACGGCTATGGCTACACCTTC. Translated: CASSHDGYGYTF.

This chain joins TRBV7-2 and TRBJ2-3; D perhaps matches TRBD1 (5 bases). V lost 6 bases and J 4 bases, leaving 14 bases between the germline ends. This CDR3 spans 14 amino acids. Germline V gene data show CDR1 as SGHTA and CDR2 as FQGNSA. The CDR3 reads CASSPPPTADTQYF. The CDR3 region has the DNA TGTGCCAGCAGTCCCCCACCGACAGCAGATACGCAGTATTTT.

This clonotype was detected ten times or more. The chain carries TRBV7-2 and TRBJ2-1, with TRBD2 matching over 11 bases. Germline CDR1 reads SGHTA; CDR2 reads FQGNSA. The CDR3 extends over 15 amino acids. With 5 bases clipped from V and 12 bases from J, the junction kept 12 bases outside the gene matches. This CDR3 reads CASSPEVLAGGRQFF. For the CDR3, the DNA is TGTGCCAGCAGCCCAGAGGTCCTAGCGGGAGGAAGGCAGTTCTTC. Full variable domain (remainder filled in from reference TRBV7-2 and TRBJ2-1): GAGVSQSPSNKVTEKGKDVELRCDPISGHTALYWYRQSLGQGLEFLIYFQGNSAPDKSGLPSDRFSAERTGGSVSTLTIQRTQQEDSAVYLCASSPEVLAGGRQFFGPGTRLTVL.

This clonotype was picked up many times. The rearrangement joins TRBV11-2 to TRBJ2-7; D is unresolved. Germline lookup yields CDR1 SGHAT and CDR2 FQNNGV. Trimming pared 5 bases from V and 12 bases from J, leaving 23 bases between. This CDR3 is 14 amino acids long. The CDR3 DNA follows: TGTGCCAGCAGCCAAGACTCGCAGAGCTATACCTGGTACTTC. It specifies CASSQDSQSYTWYF.

The chain is built from TRBV6-2 or TRBV6-3 and TRBJ2-2; D tentatively reads TRBD1 or TRBD2 (5 bases each). The CDR3 is made up of 13 amino acids. Germline V gene lookup returns CDR1 MNHEY and CDR2 SVGEGT. Trimming took off 6 bases at V and 8 bases at J, with 13 bases between the two ends. CDR3 coding DNA: TGTGCCAGCAGCGGGACGTCCCTGGGGGAGCTGTTTTTT. Its translation: CASSGTSLGELFF.

This chain connects TRBV14 to TRBJ2-5; D possibly corresponds to TRBD1 (7 bases). Deletions cut 0 bases from V and 1 base from J, with 12 bases between. Per the germline V gene, CDR1 is SGHDN and CDR2 is FVKESK. This CDR3 has 16 amino acids. Here the CDR3 DNA reads TGTGCCAGCAGCCAAGATCGGGGGACAGTCCAAGAGACCCAGTACTTC. As protein: CASSQDRGTVQETQYF.

In regard to this clonotype: The conserved phenylalanine or tryptophan normally closing the CDR3 is absent here, so this likely arose from a read error. This chain joins TRBV20-1 and TRBJ1-2, with 7 bases that match TRBD1. The CDR3 has 12 residues. J gave up 0 bases and V 8 bases, and 3 bases lay outside the gene matches. Germline V gene lookup returns CDR1 DFQATT and CDR2 SNEGSKA (reference sequence). The CDR3 sequence: CSPTGTNYGYTI. CDR3 DNA sequence: TGCAGTCCGACAGGGACTAACTATGGCTACACCATC.

The chain uses TRBV20-1 and TRBJ2-5, with 10 bases that match TRBD2. J gave up 5 bases and V 3 bases, and 6 bases lay outside the gene matches. This CDR3 comprises 14 residues. Germline loops: CDR1 DFQATT, CDR2 SNEGSKA (reference sequence). The CDR3 loop reads CSASPLAGVETQYF. CDR3 DNA: TGCAGTGCTAGTCCTCTAGCGGGAGTCGAGACCCAGTACTTC.